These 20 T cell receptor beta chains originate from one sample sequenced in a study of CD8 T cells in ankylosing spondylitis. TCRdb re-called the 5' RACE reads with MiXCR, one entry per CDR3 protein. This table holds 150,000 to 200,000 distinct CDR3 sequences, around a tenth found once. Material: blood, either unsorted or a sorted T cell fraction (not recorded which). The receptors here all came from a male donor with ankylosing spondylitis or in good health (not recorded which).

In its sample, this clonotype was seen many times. CDR3 amino acids: CASSQDRTGNPSNQPQHF. The CDR3 nucleotides are TGCGCCAGCAGCCAAGATCGGACAGGTAATCCGAGCAATCAGCCCCAGCATTTT. The chain couples TRBV4-1 to TRBJ1-5; 7 positions agree with TRBD1. Germline CDR1 reads MGHRA; CDR2 reads YSYEKL. The junction had 9 bases not matched to a gene; V was cut back by 0 bases and J by 1 base. CDR3 length equals 18 residues.

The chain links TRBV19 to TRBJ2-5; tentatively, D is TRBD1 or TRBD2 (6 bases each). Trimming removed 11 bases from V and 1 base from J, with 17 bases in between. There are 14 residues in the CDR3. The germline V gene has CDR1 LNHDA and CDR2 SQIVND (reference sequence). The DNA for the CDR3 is TGTGCCTCGGGACTGACAGGCGGCCAAGAGACCCAGTACTTC. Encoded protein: CASGLTGGQETQYF. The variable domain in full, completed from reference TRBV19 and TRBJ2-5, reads DGGITQSPKYLFRKEGQNVTLSCEQNLNHDAMYWYRQDPGQGLRLIYYSQIVNDFQKGDIAEGYSVSREKKESFPLTVTSAQKNPTAFYLCASGLTGGQETQYFGPGTRLLVL.

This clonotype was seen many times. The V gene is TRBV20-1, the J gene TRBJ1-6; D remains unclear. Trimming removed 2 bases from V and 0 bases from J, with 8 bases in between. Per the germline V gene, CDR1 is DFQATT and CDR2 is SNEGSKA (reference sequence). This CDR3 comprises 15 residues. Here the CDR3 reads CSARRSLSYNSPLHF. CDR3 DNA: TGCAGTGCTAGAAGGAGTCTCTCCTATAATTCACCCCTCCACTTT.

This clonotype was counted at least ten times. The CDR3 DNA is TGCGCCAGCAGCTTGGATGCAGTCACTGAAGCTTTCTTT. Translating gives CASSLDAVTEAFF. The chain combines TRBV5-1 with TRBJ1-1; no clear D. The V end lost 0 bases, the J end lost 4 bases, and 7 bases lay between the germline ends. Germline CDR1 is SGHRS and CDR2 is YFSETQ. CDR3 length: 13 amino acids.

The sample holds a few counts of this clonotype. The CDR3 DNA sequence: TGTGCCAGCAGCCAAGATATGTCGGGTCTGCTTAATGAAAAACTGTTTTTT. Its protein is CASSQDMSGLLNEKLFF. The V and J genes are TRBV3-1 and TRBJ1-4; D uncertain. This CDR3 comprises 17 residues. Germline loops: CDR1 LGHDT, CDR2 YNNKEL (reference sequence). Trimming took off 0 bases at V and 4 bases at J, with 15 bases between the two ends.

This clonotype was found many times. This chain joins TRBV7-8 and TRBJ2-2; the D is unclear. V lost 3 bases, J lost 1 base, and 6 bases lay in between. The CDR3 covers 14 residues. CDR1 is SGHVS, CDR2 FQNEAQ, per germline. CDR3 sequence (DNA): TGTGCCAGCAGCTTTTCTGAGAACACCGGGGAGCTGTTTTTT. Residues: CASSFSENTGELFF.

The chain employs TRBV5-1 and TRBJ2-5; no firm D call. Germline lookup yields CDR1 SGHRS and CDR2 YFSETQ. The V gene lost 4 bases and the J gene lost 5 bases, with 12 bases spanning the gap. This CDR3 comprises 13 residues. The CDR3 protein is CASSTELVETQYF. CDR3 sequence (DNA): TGCGCCAGCAGCACGGAGTTGGTTGAGACCCAGTACTTC.

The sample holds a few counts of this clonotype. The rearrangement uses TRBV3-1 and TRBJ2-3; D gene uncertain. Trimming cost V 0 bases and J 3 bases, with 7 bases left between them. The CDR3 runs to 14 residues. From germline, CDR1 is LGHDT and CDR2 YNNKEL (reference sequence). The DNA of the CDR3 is TGTGCCAGCAGCCAAGATACCACAACAGATACGCAGTATTTT. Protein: CASSQDTTTDTQYF.

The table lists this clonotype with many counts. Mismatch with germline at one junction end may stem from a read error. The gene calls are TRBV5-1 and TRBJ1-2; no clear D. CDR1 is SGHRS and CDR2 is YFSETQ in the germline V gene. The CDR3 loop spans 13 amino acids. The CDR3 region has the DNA TGCGCCAGCAGCTTGGATGGGAACTCTGGCTACACCTTC. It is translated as CASSLDGNSGYTF.

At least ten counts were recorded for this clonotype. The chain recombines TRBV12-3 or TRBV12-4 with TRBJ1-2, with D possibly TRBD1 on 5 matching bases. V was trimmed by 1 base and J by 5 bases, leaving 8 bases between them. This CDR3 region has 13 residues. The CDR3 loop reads CASSLGGLYGYTF. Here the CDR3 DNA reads TGTGCCAGCAGTTTAGGGGGACTTTATGGCTACACCTTC.

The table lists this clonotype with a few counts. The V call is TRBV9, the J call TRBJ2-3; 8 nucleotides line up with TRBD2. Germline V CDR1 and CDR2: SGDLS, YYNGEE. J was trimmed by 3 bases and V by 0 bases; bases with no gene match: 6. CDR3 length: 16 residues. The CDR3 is CASSVGPASGTDTQYF. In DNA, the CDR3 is TGTGCCAGCAGCGTAGGCCCTGCTAGCGGGACAGATACGCAGTATTTT.

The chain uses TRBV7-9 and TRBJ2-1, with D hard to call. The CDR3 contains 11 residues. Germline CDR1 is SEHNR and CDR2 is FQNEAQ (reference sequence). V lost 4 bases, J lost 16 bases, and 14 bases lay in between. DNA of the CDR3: TGTGCCAGCAGCTCCGGCCCGCGAGGCTTCTTC. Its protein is CASSSGPRGFF.

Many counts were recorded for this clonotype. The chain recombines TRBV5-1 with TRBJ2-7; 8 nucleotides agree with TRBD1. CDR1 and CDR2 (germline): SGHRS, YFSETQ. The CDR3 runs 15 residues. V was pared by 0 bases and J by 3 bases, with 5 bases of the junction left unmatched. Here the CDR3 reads CASSLGTGPFYEQYF. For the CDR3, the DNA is TGCGCCAGCAGCTTGGGGACAGGGCCCTTCTACGAGCAGTACTTC.

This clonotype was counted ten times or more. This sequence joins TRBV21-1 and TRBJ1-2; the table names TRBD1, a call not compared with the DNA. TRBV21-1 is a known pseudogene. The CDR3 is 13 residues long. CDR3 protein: CASSKRGVYGYTF. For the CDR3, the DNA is TGTGCCAGCAGCAAACGAGGGGTCTATGGCTACACCTTC.

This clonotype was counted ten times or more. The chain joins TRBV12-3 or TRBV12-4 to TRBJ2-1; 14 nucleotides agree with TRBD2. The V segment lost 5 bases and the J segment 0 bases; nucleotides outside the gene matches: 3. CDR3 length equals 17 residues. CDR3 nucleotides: TGTGCCAGCAGTCCAGGGACTAGCGGGAGCTCCTACAATGAGCAGTTCTTC. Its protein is CASSPGTSGSSYNEQFF.

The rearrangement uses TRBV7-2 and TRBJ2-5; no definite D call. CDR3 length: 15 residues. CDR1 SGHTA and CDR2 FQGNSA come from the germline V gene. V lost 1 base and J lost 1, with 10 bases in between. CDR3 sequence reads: CASSLDGWAQETQYF. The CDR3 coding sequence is TGTGCCAGCAGCTTAGACGGATGGGCCCAAGAGACCCAGTACTTC.

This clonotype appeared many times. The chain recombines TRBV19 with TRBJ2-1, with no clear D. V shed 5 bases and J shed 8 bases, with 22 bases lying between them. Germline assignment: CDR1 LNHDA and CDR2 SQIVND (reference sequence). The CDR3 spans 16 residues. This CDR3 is CASSVGRAPSRHEQFF. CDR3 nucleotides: TGTGCCAGTAGTGTCGGCCGGGCCCCAAGTAGGCATGAGCAGTTCTTC. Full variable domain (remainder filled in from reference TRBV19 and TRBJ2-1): DGGITQSPKYLFRKEGQNVTLSCEQNLNHDAMYWYRQDPGQGLRLIYYSQIVNDFQKGDIAEGYSVSREKKESFPLTVTSAQKNPTAFYLCASSVGRAPSRHEQFFGPGTRLTVL.

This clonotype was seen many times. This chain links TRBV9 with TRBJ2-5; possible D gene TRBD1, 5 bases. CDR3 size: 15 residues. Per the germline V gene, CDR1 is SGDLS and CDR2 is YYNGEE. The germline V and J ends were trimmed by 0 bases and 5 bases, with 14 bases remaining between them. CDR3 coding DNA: TGTGCCAGCAGCGTAGCTATGGGGCAGAGGGAGACCCAGTACTTC. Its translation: CASSVAMGQRETQYF.

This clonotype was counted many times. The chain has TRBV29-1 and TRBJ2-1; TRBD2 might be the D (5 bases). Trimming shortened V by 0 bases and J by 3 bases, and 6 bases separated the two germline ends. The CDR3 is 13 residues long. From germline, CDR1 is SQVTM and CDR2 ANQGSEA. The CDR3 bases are TGCAGCGTTGAAGATCGGGGCTACAATGAGCAGTTCTTC. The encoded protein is CSVEDRGYNEQFF.

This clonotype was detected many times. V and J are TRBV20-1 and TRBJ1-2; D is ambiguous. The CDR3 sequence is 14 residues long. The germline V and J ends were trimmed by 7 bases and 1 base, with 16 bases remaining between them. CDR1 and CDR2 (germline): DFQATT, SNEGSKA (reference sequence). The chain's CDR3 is CSDKISALNYGYTF. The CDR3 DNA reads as TGCAGTGACAAAATTTCCGCTCTTAACTATGGCTACACCTTC.